This T cell receptor beta chain was profiled in a study of blood T cell repertoires in COVID-19 (dated by TCRdb to about 2020). In terms of the full investigation: Samples covering the acute and convalescent phases of COVID-19 were provided by collaborators in the United States, Italy and Spain. The prospective study material was composed of cDNA or gDNA derived from T cells, B-cell-depleted T cells, or PBMCs. Deeply sampled blood TCRbeta repertoires from subjects exposed to, actively infected with, or recovered from COVID-19 were included in the dataset. A freely available public database, intended as a resource for researchers studying the immune response to SARS-CoV-2, is where the repertoires were released. The samples were drawn from two sources: the first 160 participants of the ongoing ImmuneRACE study, and fewer than 1,500 subjects contributed by 6 global collaborators. A de-identified subject ID, COVID-19 status, age in years and sex were almost always included in the sample metadata. Where available, HLA class I and class II types were obtained from metadata supplied by the sample provider rather than from assay-based typing. The paper's findings and limits, for the study overall: The amount of clinical and demographic metadata varied by source and participant and was provided uncurated.

Collaborating institutions collected whole blood in K2EDTA tubes following their own protocols. Collaborator samples were shipped for TCRbeta analysis as frozen whole blood, isolated PBMCs, or DNA extracted from either sample type. With regard to this clone: Its recognized antigen is unknown. It has no much larger one-base neighbor in the sample; base qualities were not kept.

TCRbeta CDR3 regions were amplified from genomic DNA using the immunoSEQ Assay, a bias-controlled multiplex PCR. The paper's data handling went like this. The number of nucleated cells in each sample was estimated by amplification of reference gene primers within the assay. To quantify the absolute abundance of each unique TCRbeta CDR3 rearrangement, sequence reads were collapsed and filtered. For each sample, productive Simpson clonality was calculated as the square root of Simpson's diversity index across productive rearrangements. Not all clones reach the TCRdb copy of this immuneACCESS table, which keeps in-frame sequences only. Checked studies attribute under half of the gap to unresolved V genes and leave the rest unexplained. That table gives V, J and clone size, and the DNA gave D and trimming. The sample contains 250,000 to 350,000 clones, 85% to 90% of them found a single time. The ten largest clones take up 0.7% to 0.9% of the sample.

The receptor's source is a man aged 30 to 45 with acute or convalescent COVID-19. Sequencing was done on a sample of peripheral blood.

The CDR3 protein is CASSPNRGESPLHF. The nucleotide sequence is given as TGTGCCAGCAGCCCAAATCGGGGGGAATCACCCCTCCACTTT. Recombination joined TRBV5-4 with TRBJ1-6, and perhaps TRBD1 as D gene, on 5 matching bases. From the germline V gene (reference sequence), CDR1 is SGHNT and CDR2 is YYREEE. From its cysteine to its phenylalanine, the CDR3 spans 14 amino acids. The only DNA kept is the CDR3, 42 bases in frame from the first base. The V end loses 4 bases and the J end loses 10 bases, and a stretch of 15 bases separates them.